The 22 T cell receptor beta chains below all came from one sample that was sequenced in a study of radiotherapy plus CTLA-4 blockade in lung cancer. Only in-frame clones appear in the TCRdb table, and some are missing; sequencing was by immunoSEQ multiplex PCR. The sample yields some 45,000 clones, 76% seen once. The sequences come from peripheral blood, collected from a patient treated with radiotherapy plus ipilimumab. These receptors all stem from a human donor with non-small cell lung cancer who had stable disease on radiotherapy plus ipilimumab.

With regard to this clone: One junction end disagrees with the germline gene, perhaps due to a read error. For the CDR3, the DNA is TGTGCCAGCAGTTTATCGGGACAGGCAACTATCGCCTTC. It is translated as CASSLSGQATIAF. V is TRBV27 and J is TRBJ1-2, with 8 bases matching TRBD1. The CDR3 runs 13 residues. Germline V gene data show CDR1 as MNHEY and CDR2 as SMNVEV (reference sequence).

This sequence joins TRBV6-1 and TRBJ2-1; TRBD2 matches 9 bases. Per the germline V gene, CDR1 is MNHNS and CDR2 is SASEGT. V was clipped by 0 bases and J by 10 bases; unmatched bases: 1. The CDR3 sequence is 13 residues long. This CDR3 reads CASSEALAGEQFF. The DNA of the CDR3 is TGTGCCAGCAGTGAAGCGCTAGCGGGGGAGCAGTTCTTC.

The chain combines TRBV9 with TRBJ2-7; TRBD2 might be the D (5 bases). CDR1 is SGDLS and CDR2 is YYNGEE in the germline V gene. Trimming removed 0 bases from V and 1 base from J, with 17 bases in between. This CDR3 spans 17 amino acids. CDR3 in amino acids: CASSVVASGTSSYEQYF. Written as DNA, the CDR3 is TGTGCCAGCAGCGTAGTGGCCTCGGGCACTAGTTCCTACGAGCAGTACTTC.

The CDR3 sequence: CASLLDRNTGELFF. CDR3 nucleotides: TGTGCCAGCCTATTGGACAGGAACACCGGGGAGCTGTTTTTT. The genes are TRBV5-5 and TRBJ2-2, with D maybe TRBD1 (6 bases). CDR1 and CDR2 (germline): SGHKS, YYEKEE (reference sequence). This CDR3 comprises 14 residues. V was trimmed by 7 bases and J by 1 base, leaving 11 bases between them. Combining the CDR3 with reference TRBV5-5 and TRBJ2-2 gives the whole variable domain DAGVTQSPTHLIKTRGQQVTLRCSPISGHKSVSWYQQVLGQGPQFIFQYYEKEERGRGNFPDRFSARQFPNYSSELNVNALLLGDSALYLCASLLDRNTGELFFGEGSRLTVL.

V and J are TRBV2 and TRBJ1-2; D is perhaps TRBD1 (6 bases). Trimming removed 4 bases from V and 0 bases from J, with 12 bases in between. Germline CDR1 reads SNHLY; CDR2 reads FYNNEI. The CDR3 is 15 residues long. CDR3 sequence: CASSGRDKANYGYTF. The CDR3 DNA reads as TGTGCCAGCAGTGGGAGGGACAAAGCTAACTATGGCTACACCTTC. The full variable domain, with the rest looked up from reference TRBV2 and TRBJ1-2, is EPEVTQTPSHQVTQMGQEVILRCVPISNHLYFYWYRQILGQKVEFLVSFYNNEISEKSEIFDDQFSVERPDGSNFTLKIRSTKLEDSAMYFCASSGRDKANYGYTFGSGTRLTVV.

The chain carries TRBV10-2 and TRBJ2-7; TRBD1 aligns across 9 bases. Germline CDR1 and CDR2: WSHSY and SAAADI. This CDR3 contains 15 residues. Unmatched junction bases numbered 9, after V lost 6 bases and J lost 3 bases. This CDR3 is CASSVTGGANYEQYV. The CDR3 DNA reads as TGCGCCAGCAGCGTAACAGGGGGCGCTAACTACGAGCAGTACGTC.

This clone was observed once. The chain recombines TRBV13 with TRBJ1-1; D is possibly TRBD1 (5 bases). Trimming took off 6 bases at V and 4 bases at J, with 21 bases between the two ends. This CDR3 region has 16 residues. Germline V gives CDR1 PRHDT, CDR2 FYEKMQ (reference sequence). The CDR3 DNA reads as TGTGCCAGCAGTCAACTCCTGGTAGGGGTAAGCACTGAAGCTTTCTTT. This gives the protein CASSQLLVGVSTEAFF. Supplemented by reference TRBV13 and TRBJ1-1, the full variable domain reads AAGVIQSPRHLIKEKRETATLKCYPIPRHDTVYWYQQGPGQDPQFLISFYEKMQSDKGSIPDRFSAQQFSDYHSELNMSSLELGDSALYFCASSQLLVGVSTEAFFGQGTRLTVV.

The rearrangement links TRBV18 to TRBJ1-1, with TRBD1 matching over 11 bases. After removal of 4 bases from V and 0 bases from J, the junction contained 1 base not matched to a gene. This CDR3 spans 15 amino acids. Germline loops: CDR1 KGHSH, CDR2 LQKENI. Here the CDR3 DNA reads TGTGCCAGCTCACGGACAGGGGGCTTGAACACTGAAGCTTTCTTT. It yields the protein CASSRTGGLNTEAFF. Full variable domain (rest looked up from reference TRBV18 and TRBJ1-1): NAGVMQNPRHLVRRRGQEARLRCSPMKGHSHVYWYRQLPEEGLKFMVYLQKENIIDESGMPKERFSAEFPKEGPSILRIQQVVRGDSAAYFCASSRTGGLNTEAFFGQGTRLTVV.

J is TRBJ1-1 and V is TRBV28; D uncertain. Trimming pared 2 bases from V and 4 bases from J, leaving 17 bases between. The CDR3 contains 16 residues. CDR1 and CDR2 from the germline V gene are MDHEN and SYDVKM. CDR3 amino acids: CASSLNGQILPTEAFF. CDR3 sequence (DNA): TGTGCCAGCAGTTTAAACGGGCAAATACTGCCCACTGAAGCTTTCTTT.

In its sample, this clone was seen a few times. This chain uses TRBV7-4 with TRBJ2-6; D is ambiguous. The CDR3 is 18 residues long. Germline V gives CDR1 SGHVT, CDR2 SQSDAQ. V was clipped by 5 bases and J by 5 bases, with 22 bases between them. For the CDR3, the DNA is TGTGCCAGCAGCCAAACTCGTTGCTCACAAAGTCGGGCCAACGTCCTGACTTTC. It yields the protein CASSQTRCSQSRANVLTF.

The chain employs TRBV5-4 and TRBJ1-6; TRBD1 is a possible D gene (5 bases). There are 15 residues in the CDR3. The germline V gene has CDR1 SGHNT and CDR2 YYREEE (reference sequence). The V end was cut by 0 bases, the J end by 8 bases, with 12 bases between. The CDR3 DNA is TGTGCCAGCAGCTTGGGAGGGGCCTTAGATTCACCCCTCCACTTT. Residues: CASSLGGALDSPLHF.

This rearrangement joins TRBV5-1 to TRBJ2-4; D remains ambiguous. From germline, CDR1 is SGHRS and CDR2 YFSETQ. CDR3 size: 14 residues. V lost 0 bases, J lost 2 bases, and 6 bases lay in between. CDR3 amino acids: CASSLDTTKNIQYF. DNA for the CDR3: TGCGCCAGCAGCTTGGACACAACCAAAAACATTCAGTACTTC. The full variable domain, its missing parts supplied by reference TRBV5-1 and TRBJ2-4, is KAGVTQTPRYLIKTRGQQVTLSCSPISGHRSVSWYQQTPGQGLQFLFEYFSETQRNKGNFPGRFSGRQFSNSRSEMNVSTLELGDSALYLCASSLDTTKNIQYFGAGTRLSVL.

V and J are TRBV4-1 and TRBJ1-4; no definite D call. CDR1 and CDR2 from the germline V gene are MGHRA and YSYEKL. Trimming removed 0 bases at V and 5 bases at J, with 10 bases between. The CDR3 contains 15 residues. Here the CDR3 reads CASSQDRQTNEKLFF. The DNA for the CDR3 is TGCGCCAGCAGCCAAGATAGGCAGACGAATGAAAAACTGTTTTTT.

V gene TRBV6-6 combines with J gene TRBJ1-1; perhaps TRBD1 as D (5 bases). Trimming took 5 bases from V and 5 from J, leaving 15 bases between them. The germline gives CDR1 MNHNY, CDR2 SVGAGI (reference sequence). This CDR3 is built from 14 residues. CDR3 region: CASSPHFGATEAFF. In DNA, the CDR3 is TGTGCCAGCAGTCCACACTTTGGGGCAACTGAAGCTTTCTTT.

The chain carries TRBV7-3 and TRBJ1-2; 9 bases map to TRBD1. V shed 2 bases, J shed 6 bases, and the junction held 7 bases outside the gene matches. The CDR3 is 15 amino acids. From germline, CDR1 is SGHTA and CDR2 FQGTGA. CDR3 region: CASSLDSRTGDGYTF. DNA for the CDR3: TGTGCCAGCAGCTTAGATTCACGGACAGGGGATGGCTACACCTTC.

The J gene is TRBJ1-5, the V gene TRBV6-1, with 8 bases that match TRBD1. Germline V gene sequence: CDR1 MNHNS, CDR2 SASEGT. Unmatched junction bases numbered 7, after V lost 4 bases and J lost 5 bases. The CDR3 runs 15 residues. CDR3 sequence: CASSGARQGHQPQHF. CDR3 nucleotides: TGTGCCAGCAGTGGGGCGAGACAGGGGCATCAGCCCCAGCATTTT.

The chain employs TRBV10-1 and TRBJ1-5; D gene uncertain. CDR3 length: 18 residues. Germline assignment: CDR1 WNHNN and CDR2 SYGVQD (reference sequence). The V gene lost 6 bases and the J gene lost 0 bases, with 21 bases spanning the gap. CDR3 coding DNA: TGCGCCAGCAGGAGATTAAGGGTAGGGCTCTATAGCAATCAGCCCCAGCATTTT. This translates into CASRRLRVGLYSNQPQHF.

The J gene is TRBJ2-2, the V gene TRBV19; 8 bases fit TRBD1. V shed 8 bases, J shed 1 base, and the junction held 6 bases outside the gene matches. The CDR3 totals 15 residues. Per germline, CDR1 LNHDA and CDR2 SQIVND (reference sequence). CDR3 loop: CASYPDRVNTGELFF. DNA of the CDR3: TGTGCCAGTTACCCGGACAGGGTGAACACCGGGGAGCTGTTTTTT. Filled out from reference TRBV19 and TRBJ2-2, the complete variable domain reads DGGITQSPKYLFRKEGQNVTLSCEQNLNHDAMYWYRQDPGQGLRLIYYSQIVNDFQKGDIAEGYSVSREKKESFPLTVTSAQKNPTAFYLCASYPDRVNTGELFFGEGSRLTVL.

This chain joins TRBV5-1 and TRBJ2-5; the match to TRBD2 covers 14 bases. The CDR3 length is 19 residues. Germline lookup yields CDR1 SGHRS and CDR2 YFSETQ. The V segment lost 5 bases and the J segment 2 bases; nucleotides outside the gene matches: 14. CDR3 sequence: CASSFHFKTSGGEQETQYF. The DNA for the CDR3 is TGCGCCAGCAGTTTCCACTTCAAGACTAGCGGGGGGGAGCAAGAGACCCAGTACTTC.

This clone was counted a few times. The chain carries TRBV2 and TRBJ1-3; D ambiguous. Deletions cut 8 bases from V and 1 base from J, with 12 bases between. This CDR3 has 14 amino acids. Germline V gives CDR1 SNHLY, CDR2 FYNNEI. Written as DNA, the CDR3 is TGTGCCAGCCTAAGACCGACGTCTGGAAACACCATATATTTT. Amino acid sequence: CASLRPTSGNTIYF.

This clone was recorded only once. The chain couples TRBV6-1 to TRBJ2-7; possibly TRBD1 for D (9 bases). V dropped 2 bases and J dropped 1 base, with 15 bases sitting between them. CDR3 length: 16 amino acids. Germline CDR1 and CDR2: MNHNS and SASEGT. In nucleotides, the CDR3 is TGTGCCAGCAGTGAAAAGCGGGGGACAGGGTCCTACGAGCAGTACTTC. It encodes CASSEKRGTGSYEQYF.

The chain combines TRBV9 with TRBJ2-2, with unresolved D. The CDR3 length is 20 residues. The germline V gene encodes CDR1 SGDLS and CDR2 YYNGEE. Deletions cut 4 bases from V and 1 base from J, with 26 bases between. The CDR3 sequence is CASSPRTSRRAPMNTGELFF. CDR3 DNA: TGTGCCAGCAGCCCCCGGACCTCCAGGCGAGCCCCGATGAACACCGGGGAGCTGTTTTTT. The variable domain in full, completed from reference TRBV9 and TRBJ2-2, reads DSGVTQTPKHLITATGQRVTLRCSPRSGDLSVYWYQQSLDQGLQFLIQYYNGEERAKGNILERFSAQQFPDLHSELNLSSLELGDSALYFCASSPRTSRRAPMNTGELFFGEGSRLTVL.